What follows describes a single TCR beta chain. The sample holds a few counts of this clonotype. Its antigen is not yet known. It has no much larger one-base neighbor in the sample; base qualities were not kept. Synthesis of TCR cDNA relied on 5'RACE template switching, a step that introduced a universal primer site along with unique molecular identifiers. cDNA synthesis was primed from both the TCR alpha and TCR beta constant segments. Two PCR steps were used to amplify libraries, with sample barcodes and sequencing adapters being added in the second step. Libraries were sequenced on Illumina HiSeq 2500 (2x100 bp) or NovaSeq (2x150 bp). Regarding the original processing steps: MIGEC handled demultiplexing of reads and collapsing into UMI consensus sequences, while MiXCR performed V(D)J alignment. Vaccine-responding clonotypes were defined with edgeR using replicate PBMC samples, requiring FDR below 0.01 and a log2 fold change above 5 up to day 15. Each bulk clonotype was labeled CD4 or CD8 based on which sequenced repertoire, CD4 or CD8, contained the clonotype at higher abundance. The public sequencing data were trimmed at Q25 with fastp and processed into clonotypes with MiXCR by TCRdb, which kept only in-frame beta chains. Duplicate CDR3 protein sequences are folded into a single record with the most common DNA and genes. The V and J calls follow TCRdb's processing rather than the paper's. The sample has almost 600,000 distinct CDR3 sequences on record, around an eighth of them singletons. Clones ranked in the top ten supply over 12% of the sample.

This record comes from a study of T cells after yellow fever vaccination (dated by TCRdb to about 2019). Background on the whole study: The SMART-Seq v4 Ultra Low Input RNA kit was used to prepare libraries from fractions with low cell numbers. Two healthy male donors made up the cohort, one aged 18 to 30 years and the other aged 30 to 40 years. To follow T-cell clones before and after primary and booster YFV17D yellow fever vaccination, bulk TCR alpha and beta repertoires were sequenced over time. Bulk PBMC replicates and cell subsets were isolated from blood drawn at multiple timepoints before and after both primary and secondary immunization.

The paper's findings and limits, for the study overall: After the booster, most of the clones that had expanded following primary vaccination were detected again (just under 97% of CD4 and around 88% of CD8), which suggests that memory was broadly maintained. Because the study included only a couple of donors, the extent to which the findings can be generalized is limited. A small share of clonotypes occurred in both CD4 and CD8 compartments, likely arising from convergent recombination. FACS-sorted repertoires could contain abundant contaminating clonotypes from the bulk population, so computational filtering was required. The secondary T-cell response was weaker than the primary response but faster, peaking on day 5 instead of day 15.

V loses 0 bases, J loses 7 bases, and the germline ends lie 13 bases apart. Measured from the cysteine to the phenylalanine, the CDR3 is 15 residues long. The DNA shown is the 45-base CDR3, in frame from base 1. The germline V gene provides CDR1 SGHDT and CDR2 YYEEEE. Taken with the paper, the label for treatment or condition translates to: live attenuated yellow fever vaccine strain. Two biological replicates of bulk PBMCs were collected at each blood-draw timepoint. PBMCs were isolated from peripheral blood using a standard Ficoll-Paque protocol. TriZol was used to extract RNA from bulk PBMCs, CD4 and CD8 fractions, and dextramer-positive and dextramer-negative fractions.

The sequence was collected from a man aged 25-45 years who received the YFV17D yellow fever vaccine. Sequenced material: PBMCs, taken on the day of the yellow fever booster vaccination. This chain is built from TRBV5-6 and TRBJ2-2, with an unclear D gene assignment. The sequence in DNA is TGTGCCAGCAGCTTGGTAGGGATCCGCGACGGGGAGCTGTTTTTT. It encodes CASSLVGIRDGELFF.